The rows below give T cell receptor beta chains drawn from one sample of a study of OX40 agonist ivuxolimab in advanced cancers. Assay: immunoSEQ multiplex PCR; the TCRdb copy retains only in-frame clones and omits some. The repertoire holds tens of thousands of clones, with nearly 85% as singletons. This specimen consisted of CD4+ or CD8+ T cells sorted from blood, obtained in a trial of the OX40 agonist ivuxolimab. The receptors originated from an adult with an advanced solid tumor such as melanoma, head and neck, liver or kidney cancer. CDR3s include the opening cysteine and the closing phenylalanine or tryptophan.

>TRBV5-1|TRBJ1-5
CASSPTGPNQPQHF
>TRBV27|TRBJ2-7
CASSFSETYEQYF
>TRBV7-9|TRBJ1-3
CASSPSPGGNTIYF
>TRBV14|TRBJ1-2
CASSQGDRGGYTF
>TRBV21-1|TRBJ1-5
CASSKVSQPQHF
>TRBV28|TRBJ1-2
CASSLIGTGGTCVF
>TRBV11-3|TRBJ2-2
CASSAGGGAGELFF
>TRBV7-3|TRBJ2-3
CASSDRPSGRGTDTQYF
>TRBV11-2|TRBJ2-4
CASSLNWRTILAKNIQYF
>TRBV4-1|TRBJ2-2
CASSQDHQAANTGELFF
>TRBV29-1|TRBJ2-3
CSVAGGTDTQYF